The present TCR beta chain was sequenced within a study of CD8+CD57+ T cells in acquired aplastic anemia (dated by TCRdb to between 2018 and 2020). Concerning the study at large: Extracted DNA from sorted CD4+ and CD8+ cells averaged around 3.5 ug, ranging from roughly 0.19 to 27.4 ug. A CD8+CD57+ expansion meant a frequency higher than the mean frequency seen in healthy subjects.

Patients chosen for sequencing had shown expansion of CD8+CD57+ cells by flow cytometry. All patients had severe acquired aplastic anemia diagnosed by International Study of Aplastic Anemia and Agranulocytosis and Camitta criteria. At the time blood was sampled, none of the patients had received any therapy. TCR repertoires of sorted CD4+ and CD8+ blood T cells from severe aplastic anemia patients and healthy subjects were deep-sequenced in the study. Patients were enrolled under clinicaltrials.gov protocols 00001620, 01623167, 00001397, 00071045, 00081523 and 00961064 in the USA. Ficoll-Paque density gradient centrifugation was used to isolate peripheral blood mononuclear cells. CD4+ and CD8+ T cells were sorted by FACS or magnetic beads before DNA extraction. The CDR3 has 12 amino acids, counting the end cysteine and phenylalanine. Only the CDR3 portion is preserved as DNA: 36 bases, with reading frame beginning at the first base. The germline V gene (reference sequence) specifies MNHEY as CDR1 and SMNVEV as CDR2. V drops 3 bases and J drops 11 bases, leaving 13 bases in between.

Paper-wide results and their limitations: Around 28 CD8+ CDR3 sequences were found to be shared between patients and controls, but these sequences appeared to be highly expressed in patients and within the immunodominant clones of the patients. Between patients and healthy controls, no significant difference in CD8+ Simpson's diversity was found (P=0.060).

This clonotype was detected a few times. Its antigen has not been determined. Per-nucleotide qualities are absent, and no much larger clonotype sits a single base away. TCR beta VDJ combination and CDR3 sequence profiling used genomic DNA as the template. TCR repertoire sequencing was run on an Illumina HiSeq 2000. As for the authors' bioinformatics: TRBV/TRBJ rearrangement plots, CDR3 size and DJ length profiles, and Simpson's diversity index were used to assess repertoires. The immunodominant clone was defined as the most abundant DNA sequence in deep sequencing data. CDR3 amino acid sequences were checked for sharing across subjects and were also compared against the VDJdb database and published repertoires. TCRdb reworked the public reads: Q25 trimming with fastp, MiXCR clone assembly, productive beta chains retained. Identical CDR3 proteins give one entry, which carries the most common genes and DNA. It is TCRdb's table, rather than the study itself, that gives the V and J calls and clone size. In this sample the table shows around 180,000 distinct CDR3 sequences, almost 50% of which occur a single time. 10% to 15% of the sample comes from the top ten.

This TCR came from a human donor with aplastic anemia. Sequencing was done on a sample of sorted CD4+, CD8+, or CD8+CD57+ T cells (not recorded which) from PBMCs. The V gene is TRBV27 and the J gene is TRBJ1-1, with a tentative D gene TRBD1 over 6 matching bases. The nucleotide sequence is given as TGTGCCAGCAGTTTTTTACAGGGCAGGGCTTTCTTT. The encoded protein is CASSFLQGRAFF.